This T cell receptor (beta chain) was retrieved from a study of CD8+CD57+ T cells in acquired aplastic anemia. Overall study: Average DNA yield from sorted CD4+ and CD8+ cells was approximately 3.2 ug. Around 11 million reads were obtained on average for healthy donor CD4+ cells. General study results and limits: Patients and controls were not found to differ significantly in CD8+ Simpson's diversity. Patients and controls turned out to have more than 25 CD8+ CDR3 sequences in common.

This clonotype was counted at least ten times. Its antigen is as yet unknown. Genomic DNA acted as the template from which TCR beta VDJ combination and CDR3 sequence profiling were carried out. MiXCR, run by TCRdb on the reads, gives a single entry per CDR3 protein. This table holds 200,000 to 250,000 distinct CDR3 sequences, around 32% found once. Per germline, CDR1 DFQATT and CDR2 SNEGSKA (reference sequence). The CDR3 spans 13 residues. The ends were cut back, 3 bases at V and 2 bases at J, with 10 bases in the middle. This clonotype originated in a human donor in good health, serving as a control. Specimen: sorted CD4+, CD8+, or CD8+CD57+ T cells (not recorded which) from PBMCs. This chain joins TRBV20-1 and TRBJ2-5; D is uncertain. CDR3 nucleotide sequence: TGCAGTGCTAGGGACGCAGGACAAGAGACCCAGTACTTC. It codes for CSARDAGQETQYF.